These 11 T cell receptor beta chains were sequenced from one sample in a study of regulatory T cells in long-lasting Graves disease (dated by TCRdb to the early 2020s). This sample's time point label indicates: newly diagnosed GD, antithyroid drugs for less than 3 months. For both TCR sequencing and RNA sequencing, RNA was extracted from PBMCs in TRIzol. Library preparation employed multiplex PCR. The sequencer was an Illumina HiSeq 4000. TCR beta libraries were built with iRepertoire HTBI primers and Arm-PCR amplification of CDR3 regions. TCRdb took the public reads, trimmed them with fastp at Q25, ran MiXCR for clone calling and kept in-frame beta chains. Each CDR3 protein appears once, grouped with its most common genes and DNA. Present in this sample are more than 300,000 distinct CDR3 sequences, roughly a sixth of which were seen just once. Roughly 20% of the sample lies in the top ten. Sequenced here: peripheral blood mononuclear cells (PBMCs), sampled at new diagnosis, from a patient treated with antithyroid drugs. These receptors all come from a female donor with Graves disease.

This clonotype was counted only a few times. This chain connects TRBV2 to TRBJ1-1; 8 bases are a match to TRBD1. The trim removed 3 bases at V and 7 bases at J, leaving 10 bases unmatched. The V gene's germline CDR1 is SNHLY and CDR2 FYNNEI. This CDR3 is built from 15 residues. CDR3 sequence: CASSDSGPGGIEAFF. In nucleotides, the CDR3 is TGTGCCAGCAGTGATTCTGGGCCAGGGGGCATTGAAGCTTTCTTT.

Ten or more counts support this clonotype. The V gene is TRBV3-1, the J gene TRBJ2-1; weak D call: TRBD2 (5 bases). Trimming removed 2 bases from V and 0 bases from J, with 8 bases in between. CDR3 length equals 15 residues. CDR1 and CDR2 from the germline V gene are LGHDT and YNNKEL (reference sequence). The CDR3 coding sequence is TGTGCCAGCAGCCAACGGACTCCCTCCTACAATGAGCAGTTCTTC. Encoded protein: CASSQRTPSYNEQFF.

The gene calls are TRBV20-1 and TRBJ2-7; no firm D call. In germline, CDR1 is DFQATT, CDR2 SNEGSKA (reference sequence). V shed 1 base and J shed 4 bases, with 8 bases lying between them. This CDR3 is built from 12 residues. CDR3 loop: CSARADGYEQYF. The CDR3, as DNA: TGCAGTGCTAGAGCGGACGGGTACGAGCAGTACTTC.

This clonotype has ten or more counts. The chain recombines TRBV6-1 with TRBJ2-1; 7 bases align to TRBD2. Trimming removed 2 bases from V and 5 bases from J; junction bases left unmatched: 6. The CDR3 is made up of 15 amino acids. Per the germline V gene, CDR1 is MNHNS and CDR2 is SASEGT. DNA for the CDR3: TGTGCCAGCAGTGAATGGCTAGCGGATGACAATGAGCAGTTCTTC. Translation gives CASSEWLADDNEQFF.

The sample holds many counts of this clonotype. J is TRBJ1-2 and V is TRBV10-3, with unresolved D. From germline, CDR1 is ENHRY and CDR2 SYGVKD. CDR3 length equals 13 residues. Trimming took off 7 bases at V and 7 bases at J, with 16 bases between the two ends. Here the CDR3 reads CAITSTVAFGYTF. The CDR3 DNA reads TGTGCCATCACCTCCACAGTGGCTTTTGGCTACACCTTC.

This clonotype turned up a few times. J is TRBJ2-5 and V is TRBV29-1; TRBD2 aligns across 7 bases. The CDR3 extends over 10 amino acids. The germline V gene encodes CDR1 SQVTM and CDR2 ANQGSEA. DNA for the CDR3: TGCGGGGGGGGGATGGAGACCCAGTACTTC. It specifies CGGGMETQYF.

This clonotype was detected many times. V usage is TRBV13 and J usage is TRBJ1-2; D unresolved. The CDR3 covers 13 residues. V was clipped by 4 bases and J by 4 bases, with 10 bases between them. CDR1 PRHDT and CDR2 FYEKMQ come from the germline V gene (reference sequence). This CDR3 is CASSSAKVYGYTF. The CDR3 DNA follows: TGTGCCAGCAGCTCCGCTAAGGTCTATGGCTACACCTTC. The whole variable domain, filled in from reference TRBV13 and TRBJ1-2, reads AAGVIQSPRHLIKEKRETATLKCYPIPRHDTVYWYQQGPGQDPQFLISFYEKMQSDKGSIPDRFSAQQFSDYHSELNMSSLELGDSALYFCASSSAKVYGYTFGSGTRLTVV.

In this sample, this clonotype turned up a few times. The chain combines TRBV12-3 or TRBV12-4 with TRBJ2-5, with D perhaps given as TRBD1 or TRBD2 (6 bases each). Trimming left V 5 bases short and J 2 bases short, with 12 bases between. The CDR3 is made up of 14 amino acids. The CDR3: CASSRRGQQETQYF. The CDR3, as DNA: TGTGCCAGCAGTCGTCGGGGGCAGCAAGAGACCCAGTACTTC.

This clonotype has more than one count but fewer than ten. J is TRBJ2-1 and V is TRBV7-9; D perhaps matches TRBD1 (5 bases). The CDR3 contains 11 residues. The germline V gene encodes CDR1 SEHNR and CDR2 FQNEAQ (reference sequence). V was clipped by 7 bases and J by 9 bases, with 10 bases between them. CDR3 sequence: CASTKGFEQFF. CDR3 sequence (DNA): TGTGCCAGCACTAAGGGGTTTGAGCAGTTCTTC.

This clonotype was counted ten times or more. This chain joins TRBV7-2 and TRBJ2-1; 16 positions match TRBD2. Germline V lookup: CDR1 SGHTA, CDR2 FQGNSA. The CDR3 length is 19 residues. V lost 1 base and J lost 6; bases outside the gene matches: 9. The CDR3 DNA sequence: TGTGCCAGCAGCTTAGTGGTCCCCGGGACTAGCGGGAGGGCCAATGAGCAGTTCTTC. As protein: CASSLVVPGTSGRANEQFF. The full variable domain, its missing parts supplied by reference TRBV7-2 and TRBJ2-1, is GAGVSQSPSNKVTEKGKDVELRCDPISGHTALYWYRQSLGQGLEFLIYFQGNSAPDKSGLPSDRFSAERTGGSVSTLTIQRTQQEDSAVYLCASSLVVPGTSGRANEQFFGPGTRLTVL.

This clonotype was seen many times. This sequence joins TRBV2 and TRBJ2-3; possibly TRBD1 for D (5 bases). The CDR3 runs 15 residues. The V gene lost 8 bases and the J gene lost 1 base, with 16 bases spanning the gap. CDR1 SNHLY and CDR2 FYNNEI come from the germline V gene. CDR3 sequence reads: CASFGFTGRTDTQYF. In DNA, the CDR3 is TGTGCCAGCTTTGGCTTCACAGGCCGCACAGATACGCAGTATTTT.